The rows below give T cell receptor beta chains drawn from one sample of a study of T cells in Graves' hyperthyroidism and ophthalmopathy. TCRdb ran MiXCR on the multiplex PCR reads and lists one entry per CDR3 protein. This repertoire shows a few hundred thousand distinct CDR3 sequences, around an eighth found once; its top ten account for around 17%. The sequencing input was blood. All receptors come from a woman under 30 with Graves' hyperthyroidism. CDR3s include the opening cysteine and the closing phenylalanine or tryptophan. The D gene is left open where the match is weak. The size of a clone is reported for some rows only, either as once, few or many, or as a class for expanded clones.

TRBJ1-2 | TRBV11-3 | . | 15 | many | CASSGGWGGDYGYTF | TGTGCCAGCAGCGGAGGGTGGGGGGGAGACTATGGCTACACCTTC
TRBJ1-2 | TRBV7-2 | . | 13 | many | CASRLQSNYGYTF | TGTGCCAGCAGGCTACAGAGTAACTATGGCTACACCTTC
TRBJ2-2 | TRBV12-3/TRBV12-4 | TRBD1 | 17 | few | CASNYGGDREMTGELFF | TGTGCCAGCAATTATGGGGGGGACAGGGAAATGACCGGGGAGCTGTTTTTT
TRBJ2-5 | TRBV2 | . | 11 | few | CASIADETQYF | TGTGCCAGCATAGCGGATGAGACCCAGTACTTC
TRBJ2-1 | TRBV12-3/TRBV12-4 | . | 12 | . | CASSSSLHEQFF | TGTGCCAGCAGTTCCAGCTTACACGAGCAGTTCTTC
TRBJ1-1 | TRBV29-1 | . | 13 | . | CSVGRGGNTEAFF | TGCAGCGTTGGCAGGGGAGGGAACACTGAAGCTTTCTTT
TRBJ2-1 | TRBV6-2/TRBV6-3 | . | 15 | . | CASREGPSSYNEQFF | TGTGCCAGCAGAGAGGGCCCGAGCTCCTACAATGAGCAGTTCTTC
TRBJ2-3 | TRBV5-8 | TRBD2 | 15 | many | CASSLYGGSTDTQYF | TGTGCCAGCAGCTTGTACGGGGGGTCCACAGATACGCAGTATTTT
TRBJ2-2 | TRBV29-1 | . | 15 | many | CSVLGTRDFTGELFF | TGCAGCGTTTTAGGTACAAGGGATTTCACCGGGGAGCTGTTTTTT
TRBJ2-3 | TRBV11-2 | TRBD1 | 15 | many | CASSYRGFGTDTQYF | TGTGCCAGCAGCTACAGGGGGTTCGGAACAGATACGCAGTATTTT
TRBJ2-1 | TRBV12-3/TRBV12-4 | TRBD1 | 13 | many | CASGTGTVNEQFF | TGTGCCAGCGGGACAGGGACCGTGAATGAGCAGTTCTTC
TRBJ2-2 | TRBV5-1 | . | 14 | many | CASSLDRAGGELFF | TGCGCCAGCAGCTTGGACAGGGCCGGCGGGGAGCTGTTTTTT
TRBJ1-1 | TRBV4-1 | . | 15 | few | CASSQGGDLGLGAFF | TGCGCCAGCAGCCAAGGAGGGGATCTCGGTTTGGGAGCTTTCTTT
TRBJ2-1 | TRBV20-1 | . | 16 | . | CSARDPGVFLRNEQFF | TGCAGTGCTAGAGACCCGGGAGTTTTTTTACGCAATGAGCAGTTCTTC
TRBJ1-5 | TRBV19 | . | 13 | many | CASSQQVTQPQHF | TGTGCCAGTAGCCAACAGGTAACGCAGCCCCAGCATTTT
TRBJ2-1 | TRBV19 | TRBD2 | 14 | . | CASNGLAGAGEQFF | TGTGCCAGTAACGGACTAGCGGGAGCGGGTGAGCAGTTCTTC
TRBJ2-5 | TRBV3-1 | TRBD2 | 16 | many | CASSPVGTSRGETQYF | TGTGCCAGCAGCCCAGTAGGGACTAGCAGGGGAGAGACCCAGTACTTC
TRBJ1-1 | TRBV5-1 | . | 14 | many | CASSFRRENTEAFF | TGCGCCAGCAGCTTCAGGAGGGAGAACACTGAAGCTTTCTTT
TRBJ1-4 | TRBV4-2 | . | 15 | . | CASSQGRTQNEKLFF | TGTGCCAGCAGCCAAGGAAGGACACAGAATGAAAAACTGTTTTTT
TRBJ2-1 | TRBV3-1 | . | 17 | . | CASSQDRLGGSYNEQFF | TGTGCCAGCAGCCAAGATCGTCTTGGGGGCTCCTACAATGAGCAGTTCTTC
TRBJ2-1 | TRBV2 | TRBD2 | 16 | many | CASSGSGSVVYNEQFF | TGTGCCAGCAGCGGGAGCGGGAGCGTCGTCTACAATGAGCAGTTCTTC
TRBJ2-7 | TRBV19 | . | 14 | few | CASSSGVGSYEQYF | TGTGCCAGTAGTTCGGGGGTCGGTTCCTACGAGCAGTACTTC
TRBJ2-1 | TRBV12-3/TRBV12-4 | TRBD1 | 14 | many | CASSYGQEYNEQFF | TGTGCCAGCAGTTATGGACAGGAGTACAATGAGCAGTTCTTC
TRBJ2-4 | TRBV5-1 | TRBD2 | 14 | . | CASSLDEGRDIQYF | TGCGCCAGCAGCTTGGATGAGGGGAGGGACATTCAGTACTTC
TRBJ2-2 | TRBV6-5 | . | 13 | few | CASSYRATGELFF | TGTGCCAGCAGTTACCGTGCTACCGGGGAGCTGTTTTTT
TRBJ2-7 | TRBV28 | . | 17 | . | CASSFPITTGIYYEQYF | TGTGCCAGCAGTTTCCCGATTACTACAGGGATATACTACGAGCAGTACTTC
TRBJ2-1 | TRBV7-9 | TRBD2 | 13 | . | CASTKRDSGEQFF | TGTGCCAGCACGAAGCGGGACTCGGGGGAGCAGTTCTTC
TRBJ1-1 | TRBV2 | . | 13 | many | CASRGEMNTEAFF | TGTGCCAGCAGGGGAGAGATGAACACTGAAGCTTTCTTT
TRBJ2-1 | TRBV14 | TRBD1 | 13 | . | CASSQVRGNEQFF | TGTGCCAGCAGCCAAGTCAGGGGGAATGAGCAGTTCTTC
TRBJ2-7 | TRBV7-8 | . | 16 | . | CASSPRGGSTSYEQYF | TGTGCCAGCAGCCCACGTGGGGGGAGCACTTCCTACGAGCAGTACTTC
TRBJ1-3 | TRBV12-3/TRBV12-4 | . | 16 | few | CASSLRVGSSGNTIYF | TGTGCCAGCAGTTTAAGGGTCGGGAGCTCTGGAAACACCATATATTTT
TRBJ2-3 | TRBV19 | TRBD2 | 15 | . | CASNPSGRSTDTQYF | TGTGCCAGTAACCCTAGCGGGCGGAGCACAGATACGCAGTATTTT
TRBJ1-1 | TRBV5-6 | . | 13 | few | CASSLGSEWRAFF | TGTGCCAGCAGCTTGGGCTCAGAGTGGAGGGCTTTCTTT
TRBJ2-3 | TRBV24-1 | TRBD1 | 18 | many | CATSDPNYRQGMKDTQYF | TGTGCCACCAGTGACCCAAACTACCGACAGGGAATGAAAGATACGCAGTATTTT
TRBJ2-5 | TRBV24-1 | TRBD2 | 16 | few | CATSGLAGGTVETQYF | TGTGCCACCAGTGGGTTGGCGGGAGGTACGGTGGAGACCCAGTACTTC
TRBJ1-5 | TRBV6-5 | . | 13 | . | CASSYGGRQPQHF | TGTGCCAGCAGTTACGGAGGACGACAGCCCCAGCATTTT
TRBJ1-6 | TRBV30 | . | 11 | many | CAWRHNSPLHF | TGTGCCTGGAGACATAATTCACCCCTCCACTTT
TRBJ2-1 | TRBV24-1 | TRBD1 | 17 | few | CATSDPRPGTAYNEQFF | TGTGCCACCAGTGATCCCCGCCCGGGGACAGCATACAATGAGCAGTTCTTC
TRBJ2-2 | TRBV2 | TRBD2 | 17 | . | CASRTSLAGGNTGELFF | TGTGCCAGCAGAACTTCACTAGCGGGAGGGAACACCGGGGAGCTGTTTTTT